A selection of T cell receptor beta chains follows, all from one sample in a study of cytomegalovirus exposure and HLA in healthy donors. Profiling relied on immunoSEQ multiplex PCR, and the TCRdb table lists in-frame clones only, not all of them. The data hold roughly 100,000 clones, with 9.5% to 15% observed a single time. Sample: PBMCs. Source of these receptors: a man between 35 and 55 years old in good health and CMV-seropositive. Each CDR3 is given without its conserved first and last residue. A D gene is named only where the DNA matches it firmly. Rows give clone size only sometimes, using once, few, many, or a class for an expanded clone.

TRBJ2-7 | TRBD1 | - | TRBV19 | ATQRWGQGSHEQY
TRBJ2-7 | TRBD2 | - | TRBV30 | AWMGLAGYEQY
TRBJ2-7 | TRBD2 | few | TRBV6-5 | ASSYSSGRSYEQY
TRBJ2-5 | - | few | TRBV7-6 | ASRPGVQETQY
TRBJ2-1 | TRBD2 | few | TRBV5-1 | ASSLTSGSSNEQF
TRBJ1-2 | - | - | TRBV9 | ASSVLTGGNDGYT
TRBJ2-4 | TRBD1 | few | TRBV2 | ASSRDRQSIQY
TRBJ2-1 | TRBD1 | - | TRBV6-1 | ASSEWGQGTYNEQF
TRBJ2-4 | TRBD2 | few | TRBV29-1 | SVQVRGVLAKNIQY
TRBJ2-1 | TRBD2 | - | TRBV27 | ASTAPGLAGDEQF
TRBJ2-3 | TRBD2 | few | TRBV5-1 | ASSPTSGGPDTQY
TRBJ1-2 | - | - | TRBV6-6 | ASSYFGGGSYGYT
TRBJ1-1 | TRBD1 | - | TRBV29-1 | SVGMGQGGRSTEAF
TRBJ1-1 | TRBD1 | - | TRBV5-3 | ARSLGQGGTEAF
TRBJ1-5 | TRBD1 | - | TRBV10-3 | AIRNAGGADQPQH
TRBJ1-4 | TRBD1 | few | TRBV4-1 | ASSQEVSGTVNEKLF
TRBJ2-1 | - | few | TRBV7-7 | ASSPGTSEQF
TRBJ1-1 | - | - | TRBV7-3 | ASSSGQGNTEAF
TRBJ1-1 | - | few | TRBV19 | ASSMTGNTEAF
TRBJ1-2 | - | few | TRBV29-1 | SVLGLSYGYT
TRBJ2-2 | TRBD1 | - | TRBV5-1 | ASSSTGANTGELF
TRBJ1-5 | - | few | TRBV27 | ASSLGRAHQPQH
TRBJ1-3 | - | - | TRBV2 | ASSRSGGTNTIY
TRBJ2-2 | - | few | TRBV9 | ASSIPGDTTGELF
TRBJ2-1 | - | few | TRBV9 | ASSVASVGEQF
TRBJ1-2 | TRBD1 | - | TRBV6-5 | ASRATGYYGYT
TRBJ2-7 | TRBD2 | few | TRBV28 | ASSRLAATYEQY
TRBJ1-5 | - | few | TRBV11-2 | ASSQGYAGQPQH
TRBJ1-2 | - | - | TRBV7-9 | ASSFDWYGYT
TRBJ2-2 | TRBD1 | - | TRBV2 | ASSGGGQGETGELF
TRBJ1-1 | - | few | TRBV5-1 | ASSLDRVNTEAF
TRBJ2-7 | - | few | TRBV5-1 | ASSFAQGSHEQY
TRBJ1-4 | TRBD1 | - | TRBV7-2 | ASSPGTGRKLF
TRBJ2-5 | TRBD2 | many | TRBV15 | ATSRDGGDGETQY
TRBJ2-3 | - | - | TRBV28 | ASSSRGVADTQY
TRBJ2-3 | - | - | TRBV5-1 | ASSLPGTDTQY
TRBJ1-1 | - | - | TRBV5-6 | ASMGRQLYTEAF
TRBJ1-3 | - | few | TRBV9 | ASSVVPGAGNTIY
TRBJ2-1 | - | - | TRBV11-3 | ASSLDLGGGNEQF
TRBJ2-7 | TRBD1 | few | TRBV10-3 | ATQTGMGEQY
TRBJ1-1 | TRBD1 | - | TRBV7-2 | ASSPPGQGNTEAF
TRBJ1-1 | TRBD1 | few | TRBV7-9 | ASSLGGTAYTEAF
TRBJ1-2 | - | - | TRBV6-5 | ASSLGGFAYGYT
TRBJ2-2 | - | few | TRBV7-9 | ASSLDLGETGELF
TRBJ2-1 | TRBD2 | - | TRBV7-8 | ASSFRDYRYNEQF
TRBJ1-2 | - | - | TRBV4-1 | ASSQTDRKKSNYGYT
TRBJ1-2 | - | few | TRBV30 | AWSVGVLEGYT
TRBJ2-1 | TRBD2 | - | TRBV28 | ASSTSGTSLSSSYNEQF
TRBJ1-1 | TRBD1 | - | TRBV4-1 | ASSQARPSGGTEAF
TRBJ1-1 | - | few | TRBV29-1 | SVASEYTEAF
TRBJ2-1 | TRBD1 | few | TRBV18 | ASSPPEGTGWSEQF